This is a list of T cell receptor beta chains from one sample in a study of T cell responses to AZD1222 COVID-19 vaccine. Sequencing was performed with immunoSEQ multiplex PCR; in TCRdb, only in-frame clones are kept and a portion is missing. This table has about 100,000 clones, 85% to 95% appearing once. Sequenced material: peripheral blood, taken on day 0 of AZD1222 vaccination. These receptors were collected from an adult in good health. Both conserved end residues are part of each CDR3. A D gene is named only where the DNA matches it firmly. Clone size is stated in some rows and not others, as once, few, many or a class when expanded.

clone size: NA; J gene: TRBJ1-6; V gene: TRBV4-2; D gene: NA; CDR3 DNA: TGTGCCAGCAGCCAAGAGGTGGGTCAGAATAATTCACCCCTCCACTTT; CDR3 protein: CASSQEVGQNNSPLHF
clone size: NA; J gene: TRBJ2-1; V gene: TRBV27; D gene: NA; CDR3 DNA: TGTGCCAGCTCGAGTAGGGGACCCTACAATGAGCAGTTCTTC; CDR3 protein: CASSSRGPYNEQFF
clone size: NA; J gene: TRBJ1-5; V gene: TRBV6-6; D gene: NA; CDR3 DNA: TGTGCCAGCAGTGGGGCTCCTAGGGGGGCGGATCAGCCCCAGCATTTT; CDR3 protein: CASSGAPRGADQPQHF
clone size: NA; J gene: TRBJ1-2; V gene: TRBV7-8; D gene: TRBD1; CDR3 DNA: TGTGCCAGCAGCTTAGAATTTACAGGGGGCGGCTACACCTTC; CDR3 protein: CASSLEFTGGGYTF
clone size: NA; J gene: TRBJ2-3; V gene: TRBV6-5; D gene: NA; CDR3 DNA: TGTGCCAGCAGTTACCGGGACCCCACAGATACGCAGTATTTT; CDR3 protein: CASSYRDPTDTQYF
clone size: few; J gene: TRBJ2-1; V gene: TRBV7-2; D gene: TRBD2; CDR3 DNA: TGTGCCAGCAGCTTAGTCGCTAGCGGGGAAAATGAGCAGTTCTTC; CDR3 protein: CASSLVASGENEQFF
clone size: NA; J gene: TRBJ1-4; V gene: TRBV20-1; D gene: TRBD1; CDR3 DNA: TGCAGTGCTAGTGACAGGGAATTTAATGAAAAACTGTTTTTT; CDR3 protein: CSASDREFNEKLFF
clone size: NA; J gene: TRBJ2-7; V gene: TRBV18; D gene: TRBD2; CDR3 DNA: TGTGCCAGCTCACAGACTAGCGGGAGGGTCGGAGGATACGAGCAGTACTTC; CDR3 protein: CASSQTSGRVGGYEQYF
clone size: NA; J gene: TRBJ1-1; V gene: TRBV28; D gene: TRBD1; CDR3 DNA: TGTGCCAGCAGTGCCGGACAGGATGGATCTGAAGCTTTCTTT; CDR3 protein: CASSAGQDGSEAFF
clone size: NA; J gene: TRBJ2-7; V gene: TRBV28; D gene: TRBD1; CDR3 DNA: TGTGCCAGCAGCCTCCGAACCGGGGGGACAGGGGGCTCCTACGAGCAGTACTTC; CDR3 protein: CASSLRTGGTGGSYEQYF
clone size: NA; J gene: TRBJ1-1; V gene: TRBV4-1; D gene: NA; CDR3 DNA: TGCGCCAGCAGCCAAGAGCACAACGGGGGGAACACTGAAGCTTTCTTT; CDR3 protein: CASSQEHNGGNTEAFF
clone size: NA; J gene: TRBJ1-6; V gene: TRBV28; D gene: NA; CDR3 DNA: TGTGCCAGCAGTTCAGGTTCCTATAATTCACCCCTCCACTTT; CDR3 protein: CASSSGSYNSPLHF
clone size: NA; J gene: TRBJ2-1; V gene: TRBV9; D gene: NA; CDR3 DNA: TGTGCCAGCAGCGTTTCGGGCGGGAACAATGAGCAGTTCTTC; CDR3 protein: CASSVSGGNNEQFF
clone size: NA; J gene: TRBJ1-3; V gene: TRBV7-9; D gene: NA; CDR3 DNA: TGTGCCAGCAACCCCCCTCGAGATGCTGGAAACACCATATATTTT; CDR3 protein: CASNPPRDAGNTIYF
clone size: NA; J gene: TRBJ1-3; V gene: TRBV30; D gene: NA; CDR3 DNA: TGTGCCTGGAAAAACTGGAAAAGCTCTGGAAACACCATATATTTT; CDR3 protein: CAWKNWKSSGNTIYF
clone size: NA; J gene: TRBJ1-3; V gene: TRBV21-1; D gene: NA; CDR3 DNA: TGTGCCAGCAGGGACAGCTCTGGAAACACCATATATTTT; CDR3 protein: CASRDSSGNTIYF
clone size: NA; J gene: TRBJ1-1; V gene: TRBV3-1/TRBV3-2; D gene: TRBD1; CDR3 DNA: TGTGCCAGCAGCCAACAGACAGGGGAAGCTTTCTTT; CDR3 protein: CASSQQTGEAFF
clone size: NA; J gene: TRBJ1-2; V gene: TRBV28; D gene: TRBD1; CDR3 DNA: TGTGCCAGCAGTTCTGGGACAGGGGCTTATGGCTACACCTTC; CDR3 protein: CASSSGTGAYGYTF